This T cell receptor beta chain was sequenced during a study of blood T cell repertoires in COVID-19. About the study: The United States, Italy and Spain were the sources of the acute and convalescent COVID-19 samples.

Original handling: Estimates of nucleated cell counts were drawn from the amplification of reference gene primers. Sequencing was performed with immunoSEQ multiplex PCR; in TCRdb, only in-frame clones are kept and a portion is missing. That table furnishes V, J and clone size, whereas the DNA furnished D and trimming. The sample has roughly 250,000 clones, about 85% seen once. Trimming took 4 bases from V and 5 from J, leaving 9 bases between them. The CDR3 length is 13 residues. The germline gives CDR1 SGHTA, CDR2 FQGTGA. This TCR derives from a young woman with acute COVID-19. This chain connects TRBV7-3 to TRBJ1-5, with a weak D call TRBD1 (5 bases). The sample consisted of PBMCs or T cells enriched from blood (not recorded which). The CDR3 reads CASSSDKYQPQHF. As DNA, the CDR3 is TGTGCCAGCAGCTCGGACAAGTATCAGCCCCAGCATTTT.